This TCR beta chain comes out of a study of T-cell memory formation after mild COVID-19. Germline loops: CDR1 SGDLS, CDR2 YYNGEE. The V end lost 2 bases, the J end lost 5 bases, and 15 bases lay between the germline ends. This CDR3 comprises 15 residues. Sample barcodes and UMIs were carried by the TCR alpha and TCR beta cDNA libraries that 5'RACE generated with constant-segment primers. TCRdb re-called the 5' RACE reads through MiXCR, storing one row per CDR3 protein. Of around 470,000 distinct CDR3 sequences in the sample, 20% are singletons; the top ten hold around 8.4%. The chain carries TRBV9 and TRBJ2-3; D not certain. The clonotype originates from an adult woman who had mild COVID-19 (a few samples of this study predate the infection). Cell type and time point are not known. Sequenced: PBMCs or a T cell subset sorted from them (not recorded which). The CDR3 DNA reads as TGTGCCAGCAGCGTGGACGGGCTTTTTAGAGATACGCAGTATTTT. It codes for CASSVDGLFRDTQYF.